One sample yielded the 24 T cell receptor beta chains listed below, sequenced in a study of vaccination effects on CD4 cells after COVID-19. Sequencing followed a ViraFEST assay step that expanded antigen-specific CD4+ T cells with viral peptide pools. It was after approximately 10 days of culture that CD4+ T cells were isolated. Two-dose BNT162b2 or mRNA-1273 vaccination was given to participants. Profiling relied on immunoSEQ multiplex PCR, and the TCRdb table lists in-frame clones only, not all of them. The sample consists of roughly 71,000 clones, around three quarters of them appearing once. Their cognate antigens are unknown. Sequenced here: CD4+ T cells from PBMCs cultured with HCoV-OC43 spike peptides, sampled after COVID-19 vaccination. Subset defined: HCoV-OC43 spike overlapping peptide pool stimulation. These receptors all come from a human donor who received a COVID-19 vaccine.

This sequence joins TRBV15 and TRBJ1-4, with 7 bases matching TRBD1. Germline V gene sequence: CDR1 LNHNV, CDR2 YYDKDF (reference sequence). The CDR3 spans 16 residues. V was clipped by 5 bases and J by 4 bases; unmatched bases: 10. CDR3: CATSRQFQGVNEKLFF. Written as DNA, the CDR3 is TGTGCCACCAGCCGTCAATTCCAGGGGGTTAATGAAAAACTGTTTTTT.

This sequence joins TRBV6-5 and TRBJ2-7, with D perhaps assigned TRBD1 or TRBD2 (5 bases each). Germline V gene lookup returns CDR1 MNHEY and CDR2 SVGAGI. Trimming took 7 bases from V and 3 from J, leaving 16 bases between them. There are 14 residues in the CDR3. The chain's CDR3 is CASKRRGAHYEQYV. CDR3 nucleotides: TGTGCCAGCAAAAGGAGAGGGGCACACTACGAGCAGTACGTC.

The rearrangement joins TRBV6-1 to TRBJ1-2; D remains unclear. The CDR3 runs 13 residues. Germline assignment: CDR1 MNHNS and CDR2 SASEGT. The ends were cut back, 3 bases at V and 2 bases at J, with 7 bases in the middle. The CDR3 reads CASSEGGNYGYTF. The DNA of the CDR3 is TGTGCCAGCAGTGAGGGTGGCAACTATGGCTACACCTTC.

V and J are TRBV5-1 and TRBJ1-1, with D possibly matching TRBD1 (6 bases). The ends were cut back, 7 bases at V and 1 base at J, with 14 bases in the middle. CDR3 size: 14 residues. CDR1 SGHRS and CDR2 YFSETQ come from the germline V gene. CDR3 nucleotide sequence: TGCGCCAGCGAACGGGGGCCCACGAACACTGAAGCTTTCTTT. Encoded protein: CASERGPTNTEAFF.

The chain joins TRBV10-3 to TRBJ1-2, with 8 bases matching TRBD1. The V gene end was trimmed by 6 bases and the J gene end by 0 bases; junction bases not matched to a gene: 6. Germline V CDR1 and CDR2: ENHRY, SYGVKD. This CDR3 comprises 15 residues. The CDR3 sequence is CAIRGQGDSNYGYTF. In DNA, the CDR3 is TGTGCCATCAGAGGACAGGGAGACTCTAACTATGGCTACACCTTC.

The count of this clone is one. The chain couples TRBV5-1 to TRBJ2-5, with 8 bases aligning to TRBD1. The trim removed 4 bases at V and 5 bases at J, leaving 19 bases unmatched. Germline V gene sequence: CDR1 SGHRS, CDR2 YFSETQ. This CDR3 region has 18 residues. CDR3 sequence reads: CASSPRRTGGSTRETQYF. In nucleotides, the CDR3 is TGCGCCAGCAGCCCGAGAAGAACAGGGGGGTCGACCCGTGAGACCCAGTACTTC. Variable domain in full (rest from reference TRBV5-1 and TRBJ2-5): KAGVTQTPRYLIKTRGQQVTLSCSPISGHRSVSWYQQTPGQGLQFLFEYFSETQRNKGNFPGRFSGRQFSNSRSEMNVSTLELGDSALYLCASSPRRTGGSTRETQYFGPGTRLLVL.

This clone appeared once. The V gene is TRBV5-6, the J gene TRBJ1-1; TRBD1 aligns across 7 bases. The ends lost 1 base at V and 0 bases at J; junction bases unmatched: 3. The germline CDR1 and CDR2 sequences are SGHDT and YYEEEE. CDR3 size: 15 residues. The CDR3 DNA follows: TGTGCCAGCAGCTTGAAGGGGGCTTTGAACACTGAAGCTTTCTTT. Residues: CASSLKGALNTEAFF.

The count of this clone is one. The chain is built from TRBV6-5 and TRBJ1-2; 9 bases fit TRBD1. The CDR3 loop spans 13 amino acids. Germline CDR1 MNHEY, CDR2 SVGAGI. Trimming cost V 6 bases and J 8 bases; bases outside gene matches: 7. The CDR3: CASSWGQGRGYTF. The CDR3 DNA reads as TGTGCCAGCAGCTGGGGACAGGGTCGGGGCTACACCTTC.

The genes are TRBV5-1 and TRBJ1-6, with 7 bases identical to TRBD1. Trimming removed 3 bases from V and 9 bases from J; junction bases left unmatched: 9. Germline values: CDR1 SGHRS, CDR2 YFSETQ. This CDR3 region has 15 residues. The CDR3 coding sequence is TGCGCCAGCAGCTGGGACAGTTCGCGGGGTTCACCCCTCCACTTT. Its translation is CASSWDSSRGSPLHF. Looking up the rest from reference TRBV5-1 and TRBJ1-6 gives the full variable domain: KAGVTQTPRYLIKTRGQQVTLSCSPISGHRSVSWYQQTPGQGLQFLFEYFSETQRNKGNFPGRFSGRQFSNSRSEMNVSTLELGDSALYLCASSWDSSRGSPLHFGNGTRLTVT.

This chain connects TRBV19 to TRBJ1-3, with D maybe TRBD1 (5 bases). V was clipped by 7 bases and J by 0 bases, with 16 bases between them. This CDR3 is 16 amino acids long. CDR1 is LNHDA, CDR2 SQIVND, per germline (reference sequence). CDR3 DNA: TGTGCCAGTACTAAGGGGCGCATCAACTCTGGAAACACCATATATTTT. It is translated as CASTKGRINSGNTIYF.

This chain connects TRBV5-6 to TRBJ2-6; the D gene could be TRBD1 or TRBD2 (6 bases each). Per the germline V gene, CDR1 is SGHDT and CDR2 is YYEEEE. The CDR3 totals 16 residues. Trimming removed 0 bases from V and 2 bases from J, with 9 bases in between. The CDR3 reads CASSLVRGAGANVLTF. DNA for the CDR3: TGTGCCAGCAGCTTGGTGAGGGGGGCTGGGGCCAACGTCCTGACTTTC. The whole variable domain, remainder taken from reference TRBV5-6 and TRBJ2-6, is DAGVTQSPTHLIKTRGQQVTLRCSPKSGHDTVSWYQQALGQGPQFIFQYYEEEERQRGNFPDRFSGHQFPNYSSELNVNALLLGDSALYLCASSLVRGAGANVLTFGAGSRLTVL.

The chain recombines TRBV6-2 or TRBV6-3 with TRBJ2-1; 8 nucleotides align to TRBD1. CDR3 length: 15 amino acids. CDR1 MNHEY and CDR2 SVGEGT come from the germline V gene. V trimming: 6 bases; J trimming: 4 bases; junction bases outside the gene matches: 8. The CDR3 region is CASSQDRAPYNEQFF. CDR3 nucleotide sequence: TGTGCCAGCAGCCAGGACAGGGCCCCGTACAATGAGCAGTTCTTC.

This clone was seen a few times. The J gene is TRBJ1-2, the V gene TRBV19; D remains ambiguous. The germline V gene encodes CDR1 LNHDA and CDR2 SQIVND (reference sequence). The CDR3 covers 13 residues. The ends were cut back, 3 bases at V and 5 bases at J, with 10 bases in the middle. CDR3 amino acids: CASSMESDYGYTF. CDR3 nucleotides: TGTGCCAGTAGTATGGAGTCAGATTATGGCTACACCTTC.

A note on this clone: This same CDR3 is encoded by further DNA sequences in the sample. Written as DNA, the CDR3 is TGTGCCATCAGTGGGACAGTGAACACTGAAGCTTTCTTT. It specifies CAISGTVNTEAFF. The chain carries TRBV10-3 and TRBJ1-1; the D gene is possibly TRBD1 (6 bases). The CDR3 length is 13 residues. CDR1 ENHRY and CDR2 SYGVKD come from the germline V gene. V dropped 4 bases and J dropped 0 bases, with 6 bases sitting between them.

The chain recombines TRBV19 with TRBJ2-6, with no clear D. The CDR3 loop spans 16 amino acids. With 0 bases removed from V and 4 bases from J, the gap between germline ends came to 10 bases. The germline CDR1 and CDR2 sequences are LNHDA and SQIVND (reference sequence). The CDR3 coding sequence is TGTGCCAGTAGTATAGAAGGCAACACCGGGGCCAACGTCCTGACTTTC. Amino acids: CASSIEGNTGANVLTF.

The V call is TRBV7-3, the J call TRBJ2-3, with TRBD1 identical over 9 bases. The CDR3 spans 15 residues. Looked up from germline, CDR1 is SGHTA and CDR2 is FQGTGA. J lost 4 bases, V lost 3 bases, and 5 bases had no gene match. This chain's CDR3 is CASSLTGGDPDTQYF. The CDR3 DNA sequence: TGTGCCAGCAGCTTGACAGGGGGTGATCCAGATACGCAGTATTTT.

The chain employs TRBV30 and TRBJ1-4, with 7 positions matching TRBD1. After removal of 5 bases from V and 5 bases from J, the junction contained 5 bases not matched to a gene. The CDR3 contains 13 residues. The germline CDR1 and CDR2 sequences are GTSNPN and SVGIG (reference sequence). The CDR3 loop reads CAWAWDRNEKLFF. CDR3 coding DNA: TGTGCCTGGGCATGGGACAGAAATGAAAAACTGTTTTTT.

The V gene is TRBV5-5, the J gene TRBJ1-1; unclear D gene. V was pared by 2 bases and J by 2 bases, with 13 bases between. The CDR3 is made up of 15 amino acids. Germline CDR1 and CDR2: SGHKS and YYEKEE (reference sequence). CDR3: CASSFNSLVNTEAFF. The CDR3 DNA sequence: TGTGCCAGCAGCTTCAATTCCCTGGTAAACACTGAAGCTTTCTTT. The full variable domain, its missing parts supplied by reference TRBV5-5 and TRBJ1-1, is DAGVTQSPTHLIKTRGQQVTLRCSPISGHKSVSWYQQVLGQGPQFIFQYYEKEERGRGNFPDRFSARQFPNYSSELNVNALLLGDSALYLCASSFNSLVNTEAFFGQGTRLTVV.

This clone was found a few times. The CDR3 is CASSQGLGDTEAFF. CDR3 DNA: TGCGCCAGCAGCCAAGGACTGGGGGACACTGAAGCTTTCTTT. This rearrangement joins TRBV4-1 to TRBJ1-1; tentative D call: TRBD1 (5 bases). In germline, CDR1 is MGHRA, CDR2 YSYEKL. The CDR3 is made up of 14 amino acids. Trimming removed 1 base from V and 3 bases from J, with 9 bases in between.

The chain recombines TRBV5-1 with TRBJ2-3, with 7 bases that match TRBD2. V lost 4 bases, J lost 4 bases, and 3 bases stayed unmatched. The CDR3 extends over 13 amino acids. The germline V gene has CDR1 SGHRS and CDR2 YFSETQ. DNA of the CDR3: TGCGCCAGCAGCAGCGGGGTTGCAGATACGCAGTATTTT. Protein sequence: CASSSGVADTQYF.

The chain couples TRBV6-5 to TRBJ1-6; 7 bases are a match to TRBD1. Germline V gene data show CDR1 as MNHEY and CDR2 as SVGAGI. The CDR3 is 14 amino acids. The ends lost 4 bases at V and 7 bases at J; junction bases unmatched: 4. The CDR3 loop is CASSSTGRNSPLHF. The CDR3 bases are TGTGCCAGCAGTTCGACAGGGAGGAATTCACCCCTCCACTTT.

This chain connects TRBV6-5 to TRBJ2-7, with 7 bases fitting TRBD2. The V gene's germline CDR1 is MNHEY and CDR2 SVGAGI. Losses at the gene ends were 8 bases for V and 4 bases for J; bases not matched to a gene: 8. This CDR3 spans 13 amino acids. The CDR3 DNA reads as TGTGCCAGCGGGAGGGAGTCTCGATACGAGCAGTACGTC. Amino acid sequence: CASGRESRYEQYV.

V usage is TRBV10-3 and J usage is TRBJ1-5, with D possibly TRBD1 on 6 matching bases. This CDR3 has 15 amino acids. V lost 4 bases to trimming and J lost 5 bases, with 15 bases between them. From germline, CDR1 is ENHRY and CDR2 SYGVKD. The CDR3 DNA reads as TGTGCCATCAGTGGGGACACCGTCACCCATCAGCCCCAGCATTTT. Its translation is CAISGDTVTHQPQHF.

V gene TRBV19 combines with J gene TRBJ2-1; 8 nucleotides line up with TRBD2. The junction had 6 bases not matched to a gene; V was cut back by 4 bases and J by 4 bases. Germline lookup yields CDR1 LNHDA and CDR2 SQIVND (reference sequence). The CDR3 totals 15 residues. The CDR3 DNA reads as TGTGCCAGTAGTACGCTAGCGGGTGGGTACAATGAGCAGTTCTTC. This encodes CASSTLAGGYNEQFF.